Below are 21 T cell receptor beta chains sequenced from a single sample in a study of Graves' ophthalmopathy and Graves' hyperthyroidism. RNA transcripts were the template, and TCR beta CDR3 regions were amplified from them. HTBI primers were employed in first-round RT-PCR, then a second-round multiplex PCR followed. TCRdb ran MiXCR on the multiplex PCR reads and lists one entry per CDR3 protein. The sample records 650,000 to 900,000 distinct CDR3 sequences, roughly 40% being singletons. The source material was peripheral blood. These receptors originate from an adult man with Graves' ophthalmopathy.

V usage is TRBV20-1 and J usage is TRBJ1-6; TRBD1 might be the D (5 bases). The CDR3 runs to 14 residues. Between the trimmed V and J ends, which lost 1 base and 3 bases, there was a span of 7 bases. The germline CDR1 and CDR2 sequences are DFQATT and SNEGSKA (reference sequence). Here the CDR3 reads CSARAQGYNSPLHF. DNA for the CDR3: TGCAGTGCTAGAGCCCAGGGCTATAATTCACCCCTCCACTTT.

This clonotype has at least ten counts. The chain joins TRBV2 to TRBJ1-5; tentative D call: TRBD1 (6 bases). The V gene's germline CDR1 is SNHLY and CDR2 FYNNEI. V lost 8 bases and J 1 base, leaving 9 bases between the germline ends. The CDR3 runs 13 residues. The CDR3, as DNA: TGTGCCAGCTCAGGGGTGAGCAATCAGCCCCAGCATTTT. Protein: CASSGVSNQPQHF.

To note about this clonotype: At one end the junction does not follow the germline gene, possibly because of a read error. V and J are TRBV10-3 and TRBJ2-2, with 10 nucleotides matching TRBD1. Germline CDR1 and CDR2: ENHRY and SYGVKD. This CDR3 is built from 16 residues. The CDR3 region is CASSASGTGDTGELFF. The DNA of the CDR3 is TGTGCCAGCAGTGCCTCCGGGACAGGGGACACCGGGGAGCTGTTTTTT.

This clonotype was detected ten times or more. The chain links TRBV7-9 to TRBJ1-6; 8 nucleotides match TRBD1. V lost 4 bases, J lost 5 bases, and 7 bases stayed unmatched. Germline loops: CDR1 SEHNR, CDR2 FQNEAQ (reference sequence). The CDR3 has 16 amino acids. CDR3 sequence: CASSSRVQGDNSPLHF. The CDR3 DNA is TGTGCCAGCAGCTCCCGTGTACAGGGGGATAATTCACCCCTCCACTTT.

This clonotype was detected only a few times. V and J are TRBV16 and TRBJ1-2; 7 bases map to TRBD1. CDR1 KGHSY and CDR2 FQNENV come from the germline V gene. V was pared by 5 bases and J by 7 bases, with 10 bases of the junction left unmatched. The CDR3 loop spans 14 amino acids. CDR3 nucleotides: TGTGCCAGCAGCGCCCCAGGGGGGGGCATTGGCTACACCTTC. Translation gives CASSAPGGGIGYTF.

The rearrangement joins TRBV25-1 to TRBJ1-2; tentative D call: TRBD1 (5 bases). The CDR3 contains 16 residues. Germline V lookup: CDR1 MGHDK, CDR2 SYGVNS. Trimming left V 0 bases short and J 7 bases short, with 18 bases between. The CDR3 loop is CASSEYRGGGVAGYTF. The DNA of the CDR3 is TGTGCCAGCAGTGAATATAGGGGAGGAGGGGTAGCTGGCTACACCTTC.

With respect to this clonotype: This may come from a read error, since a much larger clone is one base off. The CDR3 region has the DNA TGTGCCAGCAGCTCCAACGTTGGCAGGCAGGAGACCCAGTACTTC. Its translation: CASSSNVGRQETQYF. This chain joins TRBV7-9 and TRBJ2-5; unclear D gene. This CDR3 is built from 15 residues. Deletions cut 4 bases from V and 5 bases from J, with 17 bases between. Per germline, CDR1 SEHNR and CDR2 FQNEAQ (reference sequence).

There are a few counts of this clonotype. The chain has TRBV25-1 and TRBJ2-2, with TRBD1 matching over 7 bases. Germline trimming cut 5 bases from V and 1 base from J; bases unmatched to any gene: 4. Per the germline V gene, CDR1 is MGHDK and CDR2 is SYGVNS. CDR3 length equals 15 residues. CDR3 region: CASSYWTGNTGELFF. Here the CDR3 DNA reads TGTGCCAGCAGTTATTGGACAGGGAACACCGGGGAGCTGTTTTTT.

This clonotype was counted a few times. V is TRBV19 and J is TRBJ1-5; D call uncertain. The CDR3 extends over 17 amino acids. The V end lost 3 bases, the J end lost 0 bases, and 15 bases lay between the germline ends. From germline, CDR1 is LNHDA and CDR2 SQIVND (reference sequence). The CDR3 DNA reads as TGTGCCAGTAGTATCATGGGAGTGGGCCATAGCAATCAGCCCCAGCATTTT. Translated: CASSIMGVGHSNQPQHF.

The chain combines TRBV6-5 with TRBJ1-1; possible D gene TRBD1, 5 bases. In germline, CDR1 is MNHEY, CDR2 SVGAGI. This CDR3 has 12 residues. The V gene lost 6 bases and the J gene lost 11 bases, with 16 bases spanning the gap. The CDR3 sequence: CASRPYRTAAFF. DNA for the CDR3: TGTGCCAGCAGGCCTTACAGGACCGCCGCTTTCTTT.

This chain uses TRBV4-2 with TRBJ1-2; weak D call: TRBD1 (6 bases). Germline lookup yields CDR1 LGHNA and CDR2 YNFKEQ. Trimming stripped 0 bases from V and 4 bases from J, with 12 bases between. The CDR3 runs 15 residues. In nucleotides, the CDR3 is TGTGCCAGCAGCCAAGATGGGGTCAGGGGCTATGGCTACACCTTC. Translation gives CASSQDGVRGYGYTF.

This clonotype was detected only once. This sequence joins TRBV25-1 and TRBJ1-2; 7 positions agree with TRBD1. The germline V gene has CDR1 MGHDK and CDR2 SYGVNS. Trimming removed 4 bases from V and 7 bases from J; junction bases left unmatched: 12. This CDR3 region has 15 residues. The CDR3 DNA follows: TGTGCCAGCAGTGCTGCGGTCGGGACAGCGTCTGGCTACACCTTC. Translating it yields CASSAAVGTASGYTF.

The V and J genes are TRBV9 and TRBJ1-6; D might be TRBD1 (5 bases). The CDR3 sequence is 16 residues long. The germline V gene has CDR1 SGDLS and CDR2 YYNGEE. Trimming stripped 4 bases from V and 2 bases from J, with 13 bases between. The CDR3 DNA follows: TGTGCCAGCAGCCCAGAGGGGTCGGCCTATAATTCACCCCTCCACTTT. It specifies CASSPEGSAYNSPLHF.

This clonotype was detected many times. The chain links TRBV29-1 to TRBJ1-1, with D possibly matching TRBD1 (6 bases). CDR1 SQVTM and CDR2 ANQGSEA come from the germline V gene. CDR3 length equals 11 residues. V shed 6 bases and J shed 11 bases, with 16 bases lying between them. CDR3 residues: CSVARDRWAFF. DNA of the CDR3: TGCAGCGTAGCCCGAGACAGGTGGGCTTTCTTT. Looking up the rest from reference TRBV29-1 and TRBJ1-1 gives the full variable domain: SAVISQKPSRDICQRGTSLTIQCQVDSQVTMMFWYRQQPGQSLTLIATANQGSEATYESGFVIDKFPISRPNLTFSTLTVSNMSPEDSSIYLCSVARDRWAFFGQGTRLTVV.

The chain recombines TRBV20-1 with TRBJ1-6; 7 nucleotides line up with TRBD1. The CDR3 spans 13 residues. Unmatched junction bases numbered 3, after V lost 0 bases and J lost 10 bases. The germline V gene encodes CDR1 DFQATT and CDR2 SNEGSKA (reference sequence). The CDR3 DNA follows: TGCAGTGCTAGAGAAGGGGGCGGATCACCCCTCCACTTT. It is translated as CSAREGGGSPLHF.

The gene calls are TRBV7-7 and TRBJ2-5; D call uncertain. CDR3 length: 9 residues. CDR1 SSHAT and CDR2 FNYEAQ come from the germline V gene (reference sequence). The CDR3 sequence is CASEETQYF. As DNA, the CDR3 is TGTGCTAGTGAAGAGACCCAGTACTTC.

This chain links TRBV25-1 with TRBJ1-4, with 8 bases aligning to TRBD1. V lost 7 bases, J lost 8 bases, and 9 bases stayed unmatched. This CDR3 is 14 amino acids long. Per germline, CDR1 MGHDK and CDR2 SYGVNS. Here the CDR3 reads CASIYRGSLEKLFF. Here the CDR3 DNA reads TGTGCCAGCATATACAGGGGGTCTTTGGAAAAACTGTTTTTT.

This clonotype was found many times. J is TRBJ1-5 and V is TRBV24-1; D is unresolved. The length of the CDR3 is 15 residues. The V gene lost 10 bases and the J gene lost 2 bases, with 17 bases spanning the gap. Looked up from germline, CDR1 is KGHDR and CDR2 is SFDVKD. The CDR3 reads CATHIRGSGNQPQHF. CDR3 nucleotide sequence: TGTGCCACACACATACGCGGAAGCGGCAATCAGCCCCAGCATTTT.

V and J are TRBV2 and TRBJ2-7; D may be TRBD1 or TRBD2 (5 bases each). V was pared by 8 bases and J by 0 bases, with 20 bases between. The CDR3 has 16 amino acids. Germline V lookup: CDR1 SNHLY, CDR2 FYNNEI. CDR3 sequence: CASVDIGGPLSYEQYF. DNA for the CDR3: TGTGCCAGCGTTGATATTGGGGGACCCCTCTCCTACGAGCAGTACTTC.

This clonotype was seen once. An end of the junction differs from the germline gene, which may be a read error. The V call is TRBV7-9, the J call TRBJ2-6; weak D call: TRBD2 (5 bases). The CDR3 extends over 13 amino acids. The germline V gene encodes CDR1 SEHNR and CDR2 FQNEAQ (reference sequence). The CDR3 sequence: CASSPTEANVLTF. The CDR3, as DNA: TGTGCCAGCAGCCCGACGGAGGCCAACGTCCTGACCTTC.

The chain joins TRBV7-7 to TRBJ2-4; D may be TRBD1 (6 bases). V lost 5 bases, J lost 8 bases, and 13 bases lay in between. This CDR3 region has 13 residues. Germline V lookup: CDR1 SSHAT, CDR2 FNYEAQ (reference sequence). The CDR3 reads CASSPNRVDIQYF. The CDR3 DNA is TGTGCCAGCAGCCCCAACAGGGTGGACATTCAGTACTTC. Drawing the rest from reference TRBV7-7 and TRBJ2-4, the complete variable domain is GAGVSQSPRYKVTKRGQDVTLRCDPISSHATLYWYQQALGQGPEFLTYFNYEAQPDKSGLPSDRFSAERPEGSISTLTIQRTEQRDSAMYRCASSPNRVDIQYFGAGTRLSVL.